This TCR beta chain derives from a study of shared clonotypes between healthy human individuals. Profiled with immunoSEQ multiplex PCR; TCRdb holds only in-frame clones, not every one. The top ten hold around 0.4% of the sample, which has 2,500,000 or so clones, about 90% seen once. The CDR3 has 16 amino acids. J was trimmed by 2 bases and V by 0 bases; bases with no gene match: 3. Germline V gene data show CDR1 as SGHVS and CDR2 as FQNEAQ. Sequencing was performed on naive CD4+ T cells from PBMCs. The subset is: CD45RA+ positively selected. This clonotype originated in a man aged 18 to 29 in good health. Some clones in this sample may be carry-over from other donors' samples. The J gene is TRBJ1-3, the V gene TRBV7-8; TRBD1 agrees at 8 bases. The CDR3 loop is CASSLARTGTGNTIYF. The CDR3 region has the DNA TGTGCCAGCAGCTTAGCGAGGACAGGGACTGGAAACACCATATATTTT. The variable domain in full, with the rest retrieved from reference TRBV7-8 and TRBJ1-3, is GAGVSQSPRYKVAKRGQDVALRCDPISGHVSLFWYQQALGQGPEFLTYFQNEAQLDKSGLPSDRFFAERPEGSVSTLKIQRTQQEDSAVYLCASSLARTGTGNTIYFGEGSWLTVV.